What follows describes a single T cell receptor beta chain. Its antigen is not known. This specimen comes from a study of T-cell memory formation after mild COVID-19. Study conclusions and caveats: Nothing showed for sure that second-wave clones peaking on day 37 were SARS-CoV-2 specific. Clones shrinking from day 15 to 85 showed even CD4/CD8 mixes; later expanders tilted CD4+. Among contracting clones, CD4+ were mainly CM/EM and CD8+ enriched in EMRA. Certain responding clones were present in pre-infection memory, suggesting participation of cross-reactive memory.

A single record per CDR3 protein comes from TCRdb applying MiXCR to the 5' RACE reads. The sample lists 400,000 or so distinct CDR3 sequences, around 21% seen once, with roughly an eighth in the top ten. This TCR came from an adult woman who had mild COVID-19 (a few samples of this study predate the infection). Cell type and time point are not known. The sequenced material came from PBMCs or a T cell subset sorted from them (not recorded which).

The chain's CDR3 is CASSTQLRGGELFF. The CDR3 nucleotides are TGTGCCAGCAGTACCCAGTTACGAGGCGGGGAGCTGTTTTTT. The chain combines TRBV6-5 with TRBJ2-2, with D hard to call. CDR1 is MNHEY, CDR2 SVGAGI, per germline. Trimming left V 5 bases short and J 7 bases short, with 14 bases between. The CDR3 sequence is 14 residues long.